Following are 29 T cell receptor beta chains from one sample sequenced in a study of Tregs in tolerant kidney transplant recipients. Their antigens remain unidentified. After approximately 6 days with irradiated graft donor PBMCs, CFSE-labeled recipient PBMCs were FACS-sorted. Here immunoSEQ multiplex PCR was the method, and the copy in TCRdb shows in-frame clones only, minus some. The sample spans under 2,500 clones; the ten largest clones claim 5% to 6%. The specimen was CD8+ T cells from blood cultured with allogeneic cells, collected before the transplant. These TCRs come from a human patient who received a combined kidney and bone marrow transplant.

Concerning this clone itself: The read is 3 residues too short to cover the CDR3 end, so that end is filled in from the germline J gene. The chain links TRBV7-7 to TRBJ2-5; 8 bases are a match to TRBD1. V gave up 8 bases and J gave up 1 base; unmatched junction bases: 6. This CDR3 region has 14 residues. CDR1 is SSHAT and CDR2 is FNYEAQ in the germline V gene (reference sequence). The part of the CDR3 DNA that was read is TGTGCCAGCTCCTCCGGACAGGGCCAAGAGACC. Protein: CASSSGQGQET. The full CDR3 protein is CASSSGQGQETQYF.

A word on this clone: The read is 3 residues too short to cover the CDR3 end, so that end is filled in from the germline J gene. The chain couples TRBV12-3 or TRBV12-4 to TRBJ2-1; D uncertain. Trimming shortened V by 6 bases and J by 4 bases, and 16 bases separated the two germline ends. The CDR3 has 15 residues. CDR3 protein: CASSSRNLPYNEQFF. The part of the CDR3 DNA that was read is TGTGCCAGCAGCTCGCGTAACCTTCCTTACAATGAG.

Frequency places this clone as medium-sized (0.01 to 0.1%). The read is 3 residues too short to cover the CDR3 end, so that end is filled in from the germline J gene. The chain employs TRBV15 and TRBJ1-2; no reliable D call. V was trimmed by 0 bases and J by 0 bases, leaving 8 bases between them. CDR3 size: 15 residues. Germline V gives CDR1 LNHNV, CDR2 YYDKDF (reference sequence). CDR3 amino acids: CATSREWQSNYGYTF. The CDR3 DNA, read in part, is TGTGCCACCAGCAGAGAATGGCAGTCTAACTATGGC.

Points on this clone: A read error may produce the germline difference seen at one junction end. The read ends 3 residues shy of where the CDR3 ends; the end is completed using the germline J gene. This rearrangement joins TRBV18 to TRBJ2-5; 7 bases map to TRBD1. Germline lookup yields CDR1 KGHSH and CDR2 LQKENI. The CDR3 extends over 14 amino acids. The part of the CDR3 DNA that was read is TGTGCCAGCTCTCCACTACAGGGGCAAGAGACC. Amino acids: CASSPLQGQET. The full CDR3 is CASSPLQGQETQYF.

This clone is medium-sized (0.01 to 0.1%) by frequency. The read terminates 3 residues ahead of where the CDR3 ends, so the germline J gene completes it. The chain joins TRBV7-9 to TRBJ1-2; tentatively, D is TRBD1 (5 bases). The CDR3 has 14 residues. The V gene lost 5 bases and the J gene lost 0 bases, with 10 bases spanning the gap. Germline V gives CDR1 SEHNR, CDR2 FQNEAQ (reference sequence). The CDR3 reads CASSHRQTNYGYTF. The sequenced CDR3 bases are TGTGCCAGCAGCCACAGACAGACTAACTATGGC.

The CDR3 region is CSVPQGVGGYTF. The covered CDR3 bases are TGCAGCGTTCCCCAGGGGGTTGGTGGC. This rearrangement joins TRBV29-1 to TRBJ1-2; 7 nucleotides agree with TRBD1. Coverage ceases 3 residues before the CDR3 finishes, and the germline J gene fills in the end. The V gene's germline CDR1 is SQVTM and CDR2 ANQGSEA. This CDR3 has 12 amino acids. Unmatched junction bases numbered 7, after V lost 5 bases and J lost 7 bases.

This clone is labeled medium-sized based on frequency. The missing CDR3 end, 3 residues past where the read stops, is filled in from the germline J gene. The chain couples TRBV19 to TRBJ2-3; D gene unclear. Trimming cost V 3 bases and J 0 bases, with 10 bases left between them. The CDR3 spans 15 residues. Germline CDR1 LNHDA, CDR2 SQIVND (reference sequence). CDR3: CASSIQATSTDTQYF. CDR3 bases read: TGTGCCAGTAGTATCCAAGCGACTAGCACAGATACG.

This clone is deemed medium-sized by its frequency. The sequenced CDR3 bases are TGCGCCAGCAGCCAACTCCCAGCCGGCCTAAGGGGGAACGAG. Residues: CASSQLPAGLRGNE. In full, the CDR3 reads CASSQLPAGLRGNEQYF. The J gene is TRBJ2-7, the V gene TRBV4-1; D is possibly TRBD1 (6 bases). The read stops 3 residues short of the end of the CDR3; the missing end is completed from the germline J gene. CDR3 length: 17 amino acids. In germline, CDR1 is MGHRA, CDR2 YSYEKL. Trimming pared 2 bases from V and 5 bases from J, leaving 22 bases between.

With regard to this clone: The missing CDR3 end, 3 residues past where the read stops, is filled in from the germline J gene. J is TRBJ2-7 and V is TRBV7-2, with D tentatively TRBD2 (5 bases). The CDR3 is made up of 14 amino acids. Trimming cost V 5 bases and J 1 base, with 12 bases left between them. Germline V gene lookup returns CDR1 SGHTA and CDR2 FQGNSA. The sequenced CDR3 bases are TGTGCCAGCAGCCCGGACTTTAGGTCCTACGAG. It is translated as CASSPDFRSYE. The CDR3 reads in full as CASSPDFRSYEQYF.

This clone registers medium-sized by frequency. The read ends 3 residues shy of where the CDR3 ends; the end is completed using the germline J gene. This sequence joins TRBV10-1 and TRBJ2-1, with 16 bases lining up with TRBD2. The length of the CDR3 is 17 residues. Germline CDR1 and CDR2: WNHNN and SYGVQD (reference sequence). J gave up 2 bases and V 4 bases, and 2 bases lay outside the gene matches. CDR3 region: CASSGGTSGRAYNEQFF. CDR3 DNA (partial): TGCGCCAGCAGTGGGGGGACTAGCGGGAGGGCCTACAATGAG.

Frequency places this clone as medium-sized. The CDR3 protein is CASSQGLPTGELFF. CDR3 bases read: TGTGCCAGCAGCCAGGGACTTCCCACCGGGGAG. The J gene is TRBJ2-2, the V gene TRBV7-6; perhaps TRBD2 as D (6 bases). The missing CDR3 end, 3 residues past where the read stops, is filled in from the germline J gene. The CDR3 is made up of 14 amino acids. The germline gives CDR1 SGHVS, CDR2 FNYEAQ. V lost 5 bases, J lost 4 bases, and 11 bases lay in between.

Frequency places this clone as medium-sized. Read sequence stops 3 residues before the CDR3 end, and the germline J gene provides the missing end. V and J are TRBV5-4 and TRBJ2-5; 8 bases are a match to TRBD2. The trim removed 4 bases at V and 0 bases at J, leaving 5 bases unmatched. This CDR3 contains 15 residues. Per the germline V gene, CDR1 is SGHNT and CDR2 is YYREEE (reference sequence). The sequenced CDR3 bases are TGTGCCAGCAGCCCGGAACTAGCGGACCAAGAGACC. It yields the protein CASSPELADQET. The CDR3, in full, reads CASSPELADQETQYF.

Notes on this clone: From the germline J gene comes the end of the CDR3, since the read stops 3 residues before it. The chain uses TRBV18 and TRBJ2-7; 7 nucleotides agree with TRBD2. The ends lost 1 base at V and 5 bases at J; junction bases unmatched: 8. This CDR3 is 15 amino acids long. The germline CDR1 and CDR2 sequences are KGHSH and LQKENI. The CDR3 spells CASSPLRREMNEQYF. The DNA read from the CDR3 is TGTGCCAGCTCACCACTTCGGCGGGAGATGAACGAG.

Details on this clone: The sequence runs out 3 residues before the end of the CDR3; the remainder is reconstructed from the germline J gene. The chain joins TRBV19 to TRBJ2-7; D might be TRBD2 (5 bases). The CDR3 loop spans 13 amino acids. Germline CDR1 is LNHDA and CDR2 is SQIVND (reference sequence). V was pared by 5 bases and J by 6 bases, with 14 bases between. The sequenced part of the CDR3 DNA is TGTGCCAGTAGTCTACGGGGATGGGGCGAG. Translating it yields CASSLRGWGE. The full-length CDR3 reads as CASSLRGWGEQYF.

Remarks on this clone: The CDR3 extends 3 residues past the end of the read, so its final part is completed from the germline J gene. This rearrangement joins TRBV30 to TRBJ1-1; no firm D call. This CDR3 has 13 residues. Germline assignment: CDR1 GTSNPN and CDR2 SVGIG (reference sequence). The CDR3 sequence: CAWEREDSYEAFF. Partial CDR3 DNA: TGTGCCTGGGAGCGGGAGGACTCCTACGAG.

Turning to this clone: Read data end 3 residues before the CDR3 end; the end is taken from the germline J gene. This chain joins TRBV19 and TRBJ2-7, with D uncertain. The germline CDR1 and CDR2 sequences are LNHDA and SQIVND (reference sequence). This CDR3 has 12 residues. V gave up 1 base and J gave up 4 bases, with 5 bases separating them. The CDR3 spells CASSIGVYEQYF. CDR3 bases read: TGTGCCAGTAGTATAGGCGTTTACGAG.

According to its frequency, this clone is medium-sized (0.01 to 0.1%). The chain's CDR3 is CAWSVGQVNQPQHF. CDR3 DNA, as far as it was read: TGTGCCTGGAGTGTAGGGCAGGTAAATCAGCCC. The V gene is TRBV30, the J gene TRBJ1-5; D is ambiguous. The read ends 3 residues shy of where the CDR3 ends; the end is completed using the germline J gene. The CDR3 runs to 14 residues. Per the germline V gene, CDR1 is GTSNPN and CDR2 is SVGIG (reference sequence). Trimming took off 0 bases at V and 4 bases at J, with 10 bases between the two ends.

Frequency places this clone as medium-sized (0.01 to 0.1%). The CDR3 end lies 3 residues beyond the end of the read and is filled in from the germline J gene. The chain uses TRBV2 and TRBJ2-3, with 13 bases fitting TRBD2. The CDR3 totals 16 residues. The trim removed 7 bases at V and 3 bases at J, leaving 7 bases unmatched. Germline CDR1 is SNHLY and CDR2 is FYNNEI. CDR3 bases read: TGTGCCAGCACCGTAACACTAGCGGGAGGGACAGATACG. The encoded protein is CASTVTLAGGTDT. The CDR3 reads in full as CASTVTLAGGTDTQYF.

As concerns this clone: The CDR3 end falls 3 residues outside the read, so it is completed with the germline J gene. The chain has TRBV7-9 and TRBJ1-3, with D perhaps matching TRBD1 (5 bases). Germline values: CDR1 SEHNR, CDR2 FQNEAQ (reference sequence). Trimming stripped 5 bases from V and 2 bases from J, with 13 bases between. The CDR3 length is 15 residues. CDR3 amino acids: CASSGRQYTGNTIYF. The sequenced part of the CDR3 DNA is TGTGCCAGCAGCGGACGACAGTACACTGGAAACACC. Combining the CDR3 with reference TRBV7-9 and TRBJ1-3 gives the whole variable domain DTGVSQNPRHKITKRGQNVTFRCDPISEHNRLYWYRQTLGQGPEFLTYFQNEAQLEKSRLLSDRFSAERPKGSFSTLEIQRTEQGDSAMYLCASSGRQYTGNTIYFGEGSWLTVV.

This clone counts as medium-sized (0.01 to 0.1%) by frequency. The read gets to within 3 residues of the CDR3 end, and the germline J gene fills in the rest. The J gene is TRBJ1-2, the V gene TRBV20-1; D possibly corresponds to TRBD1 (6 bases). The V end lost 6 bases, the J end lost 1 base, and 9 bases lay between the germline ends. The germline V gene encodes CDR1 DFQATT and CDR2 SNEGSKA (reference sequence). CDR3 size: 12 residues. Here the CDR3 reads CSAEDSNYGYTF. Incomplete CDR3 DNA: TGCAGTGCCGAGGACAGTAACTATGGC.

This clone ranks as medium-sized in terms of frequency. The read ends 3 residues before the CDR3 terminus; that terminus is restored from the germline J gene. The J gene is TRBJ1-6, the V gene TRBV9; possibly TRBD1 for D (5 bases). The CDR3 is 15 amino acids. The V gene lost 3 bases and the J gene lost 10 bases, with 17 bases spanning the gap. Germline V gene data show CDR1 as SGDLS and CDR2 as YYNGEE. The CDR3 region is CASSESRGSGSPLHF. The covered CDR3 bases are TGTGCCAGCAGCGAGAGCCGGGGGTCTGGATCACCC.

As concerns this clone: The read stops 3 residues short of the end of the CDR3; the missing end is completed from the germline J gene. V gene TRBV30 combines with J gene TRBJ2-3; 7 bases agree with TRBD2. Germline loops: CDR1 GTSNPN, CDR2 SVGIG (reference sequence). Trimming cost V 0 bases and J 4 bases; bases outside gene matches: 4. The CDR3 sequence is 14 residues long. CDR3 loop: CAWSVIAGADTQYF. The DNA read from the CDR3 is TGTGCCTGGAGTGTAATAGCGGGCGCAGATACG.

This clone is identified as large from frequency. The read comes to an end 3 residues before the CDR3 does, leaving the germline J gene to fill in the end. The chain uses TRBV29-1 and TRBJ2-3; D remains unclear. Germline loops: CDR1 SQVTM, CDR2 ANQGSEA. Trimming removed 6 bases at V and 0 bases at J, with 7 bases between. This CDR3 has 12 amino acids. CDR3: CSVPLSTDTQYF. CDR3 DNA (partial): TGCAGCGTCCCCCTTAGCACAGATACG.

In regard to this clone: One end of the junction varies from germline; a read error may be responsible. The read ends 3 residues early relative to the CDR3; the germline J gene fills the gap. The J gene is TRBJ2-2, the V gene TRBV4-2; D is tentatively TRBD1 or TRBD2 (5 bases each). From germline, CDR1 is LGHNA and CDR2 YNFKEQ. The CDR3 extends over 16 amino acids. CDR3 protein: CASSQDRGARGGELFF. The DNA read from the CDR3 is TGCGCCAGCAGCCAAGACAGAGGAGCCCGGGGCGGGGAG.

Comment on this clone: The read stops 3 residues short of the end of the CDR3; the missing end is completed from the germline J gene. The V and J genes are TRBV5-1 and TRBJ2-7; TRBD2 matches 9 bases. Germline CDR1 is SGHRS and CDR2 is YFSETQ. The CDR3 is made up of 15 amino acids. Trimming removed 0 bases from V and 4 bases from J; junction bases left unmatched: 5. The chain's CDR3 is CASSLDSGRSYEQYF. The DNA read from the CDR3 is TGCGCCAGCAGCTTGGACAGCGGGAGGTCGTACGAG.

This clone is called medium-sized based on its frequency. The read falls 3 residues short of the CDR3 end, and the missing part is taken from the germline J gene. The rearrangement uses TRBV10-3 and TRBJ1-1; no clear D. The ends were cut back, 3 bases at V and 7 bases at J, with 15 bases in the middle. CDR3 size: 14 residues. The germline V gene has CDR1 ENHRY and CDR2 SYGVKD. CDR3 sequence reads: CAISEGIDKLEAFF. Incomplete CDR3 DNA: TGTGCCATCAGTGAAGGAATCGACAAACTTGAA.

This clone registers medium-sized (0.01 to 0.1%) by frequency. The CDR3 goes on 3 residues after the read ends, and that part is filled in from the germline J gene. The gene calls are TRBV13 and TRBJ2-3; 10 bases fit TRBD2. Trimming cost V 4 bases and J 2 bases; bases outside gene matches: 6. Germline V gene data show CDR1 as PRHDT and CDR2 as FYEKMQ (reference sequence). The CDR3 has 16 amino acids. The sequenced part of the CDR3 DNA is TGTGCCAGCAGCTCGACACTAGCGGGGTTCACAGATACG. This encodes CASSSTLAGFTDT. The entire CDR3 protein is CASSSTLAGFTDTQYF.

By frequency, this clone is medium-sized. The junction departs from germline at one end; a sequencing error may be responsible. The CDR3 end lies 3 residues beyond the end of the read and is filled in from the germline J gene. The V gene is TRBV4-2, the J gene TRBJ1-2; D possibly corresponds to TRBD1 (5 bases). Germline CDR1 LGHNA, CDR2 YNFKEQ. The CDR3 extends over 17 amino acids. CDR3 loop: CASSQDFAPRALYGYTF. The sequenced part of the CDR3 DNA is TGCGCCAGCAGCCAAGATTTTGCCCCCAGGGCTCTCTATGGC.

This clone is deemed medium-sized (0.01 to 0.1%) by its frequency. The sequenced fragment ends 3 residues before the CDR3 boundary, so the rest is inferred from the germline J gene. V is TRBV4-1 and J is TRBJ2-2; TRBD1 matches at 9 bases. V was pared by 1 base and J by 5 bases, with 5 bases of the junction left unmatched. The CDR3 has 16 amino acids. CDR1 and CDR2 (germline): MGHRA, YSYEKL. Incomplete CDR3 DNA: TGCGCCAGCAGCCAAGTGGGGACAGGGCTGACCGGGGAG. Its protein is CASSQVGTGLTGE. Given in full, the CDR3 is CASSQVGTGLTGELFF.